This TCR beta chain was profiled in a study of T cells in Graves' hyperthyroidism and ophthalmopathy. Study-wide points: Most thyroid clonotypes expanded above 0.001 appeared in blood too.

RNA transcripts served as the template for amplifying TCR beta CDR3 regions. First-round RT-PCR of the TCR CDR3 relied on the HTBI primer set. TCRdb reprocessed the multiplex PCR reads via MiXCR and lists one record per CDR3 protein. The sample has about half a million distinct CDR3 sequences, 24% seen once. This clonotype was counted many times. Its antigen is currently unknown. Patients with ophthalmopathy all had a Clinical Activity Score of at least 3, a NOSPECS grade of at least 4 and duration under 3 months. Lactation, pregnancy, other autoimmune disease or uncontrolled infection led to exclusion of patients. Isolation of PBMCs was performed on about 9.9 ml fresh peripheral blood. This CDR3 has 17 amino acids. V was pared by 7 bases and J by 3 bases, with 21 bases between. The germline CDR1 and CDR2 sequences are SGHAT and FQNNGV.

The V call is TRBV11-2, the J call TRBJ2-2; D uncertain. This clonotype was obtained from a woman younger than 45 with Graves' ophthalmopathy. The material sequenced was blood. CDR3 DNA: TGTGCCAGCACCCCGTTACGATCGGGTTGGGACACCGGGGAGCTGTTTTTT. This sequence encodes CASTPLRSGWDTGELFF. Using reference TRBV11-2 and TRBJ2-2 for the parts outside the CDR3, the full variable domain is EAGVAQSPRYKIIEKRQSVAFWCNPISGHATLYWYQQILGQGPKLLIQFQNNGVVDDSQLPKDRFSAERLKGVDSTLKIQPAKLEDSAVYLCASTPLRSGWDTGELFFGEGSRLTVL.